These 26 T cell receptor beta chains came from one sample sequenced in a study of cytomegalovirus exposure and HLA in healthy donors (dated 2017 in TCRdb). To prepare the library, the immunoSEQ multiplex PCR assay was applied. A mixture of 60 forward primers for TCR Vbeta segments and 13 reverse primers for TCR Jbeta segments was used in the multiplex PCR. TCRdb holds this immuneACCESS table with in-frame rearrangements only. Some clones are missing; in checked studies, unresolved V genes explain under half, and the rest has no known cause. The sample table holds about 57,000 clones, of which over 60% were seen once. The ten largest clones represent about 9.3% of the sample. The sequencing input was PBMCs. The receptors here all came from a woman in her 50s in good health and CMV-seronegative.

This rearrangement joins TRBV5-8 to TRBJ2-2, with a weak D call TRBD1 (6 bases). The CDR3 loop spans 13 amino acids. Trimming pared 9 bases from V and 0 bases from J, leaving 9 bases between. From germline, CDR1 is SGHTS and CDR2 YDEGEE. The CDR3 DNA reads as TGTGCCATCCGGACAGCGAACACCGGGGAGCTGTTTTTT. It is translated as CAIRTANTGELFF. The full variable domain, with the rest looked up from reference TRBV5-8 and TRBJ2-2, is EAGVTQSPTHLIKTRGQQATLRCSPISGHTSVYWYQQALGLGLQFLLWYDEGEERNRGNFPPRFSGRQFPNYSSELNVNALELEDSALYLCAIRTANTGELFFGEGSRLTVL.

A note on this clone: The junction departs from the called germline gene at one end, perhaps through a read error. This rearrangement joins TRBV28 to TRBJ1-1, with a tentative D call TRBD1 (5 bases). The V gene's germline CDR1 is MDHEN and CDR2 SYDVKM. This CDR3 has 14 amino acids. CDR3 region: CAGSHAGGNTEAFF. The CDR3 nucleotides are TGTGCCGGCAGTCACGCGGGGGGGAACACTGAAGCTTTCTTT.

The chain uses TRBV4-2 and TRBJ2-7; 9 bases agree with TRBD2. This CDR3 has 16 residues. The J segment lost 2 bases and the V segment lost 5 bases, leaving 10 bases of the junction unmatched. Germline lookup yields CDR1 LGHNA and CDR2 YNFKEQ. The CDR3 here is CASSNAATSGAYEQYF. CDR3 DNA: TGTGCCAGCAGCAACGCGGCGACTAGCGGAGCCTACGAGCAGTACTTC.

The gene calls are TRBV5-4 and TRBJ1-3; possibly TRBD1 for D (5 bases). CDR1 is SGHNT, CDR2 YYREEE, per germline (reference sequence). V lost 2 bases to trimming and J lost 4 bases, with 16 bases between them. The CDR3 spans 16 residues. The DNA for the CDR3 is TGTGCCAGCAGCTTCGGGCAGGGAGGGCAAGGAAACACCATATATTTT. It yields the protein CASSFGQGGQGNTIYF.

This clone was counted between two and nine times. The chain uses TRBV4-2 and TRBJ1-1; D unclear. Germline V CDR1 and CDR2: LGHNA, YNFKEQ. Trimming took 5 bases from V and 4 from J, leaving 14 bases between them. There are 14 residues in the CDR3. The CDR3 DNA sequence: TGTGCCAGCAGCTCGCCAGTCGAAAGCACTGAAGCTTTCTTT. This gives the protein CASSSPVESTEAFF.

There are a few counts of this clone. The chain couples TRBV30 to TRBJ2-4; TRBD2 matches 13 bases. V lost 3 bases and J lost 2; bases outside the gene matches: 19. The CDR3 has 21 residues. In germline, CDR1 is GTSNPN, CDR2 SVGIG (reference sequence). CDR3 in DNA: TGTGCCTGGAGCGTAGCCCGGACTAGCGGGGGCCCCACCTACACCAAAAACATTCAGTACTTC. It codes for CAWSVARTSGGPTYTKNIQYF.

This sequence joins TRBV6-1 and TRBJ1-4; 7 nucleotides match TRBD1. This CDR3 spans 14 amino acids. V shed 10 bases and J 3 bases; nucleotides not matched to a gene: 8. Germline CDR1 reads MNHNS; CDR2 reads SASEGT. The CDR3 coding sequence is TGTGCCACCATTGGACAGGCTGCTAATGAAAAACTGTTTTTT. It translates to CATIGQAANEKLFF.

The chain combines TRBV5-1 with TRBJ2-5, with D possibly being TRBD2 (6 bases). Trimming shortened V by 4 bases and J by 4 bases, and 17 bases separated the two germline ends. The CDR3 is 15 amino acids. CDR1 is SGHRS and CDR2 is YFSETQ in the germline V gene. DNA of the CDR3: TGCGCCAGCAGCCCCGGTTTCGGGGGAGGAGAGACCCAGTACTTC. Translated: CASSPGFGGGETQYF.

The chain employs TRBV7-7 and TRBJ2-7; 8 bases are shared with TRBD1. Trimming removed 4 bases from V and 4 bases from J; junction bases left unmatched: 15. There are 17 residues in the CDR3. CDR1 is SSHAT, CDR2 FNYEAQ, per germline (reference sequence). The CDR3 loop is CASSSTEDREVPYEQYF. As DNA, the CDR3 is TGTGCCAGCAGCTCCACAGAGGACAGGGAGGTTCCATACGAGCAGTACTTC.

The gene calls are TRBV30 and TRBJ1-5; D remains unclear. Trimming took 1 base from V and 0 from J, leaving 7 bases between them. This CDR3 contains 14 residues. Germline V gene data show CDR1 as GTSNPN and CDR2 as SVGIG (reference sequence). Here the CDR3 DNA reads TGTGCCTGGAGTGGCCAACATAGCAATCAGCCCCAGCATTTT. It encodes CAWSGQHSNQPQHF. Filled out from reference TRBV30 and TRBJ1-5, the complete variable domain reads SQTIHQWPATLVQPVGSPLSLECTVEGTSNPNLYWYRQAAGRGLQLLFYSVGIGQISSEVPQNLSASRPQDRQFILSSKKLLLSDSGFYLCAWSGQHSNQPQHFGDGTRLSIL.

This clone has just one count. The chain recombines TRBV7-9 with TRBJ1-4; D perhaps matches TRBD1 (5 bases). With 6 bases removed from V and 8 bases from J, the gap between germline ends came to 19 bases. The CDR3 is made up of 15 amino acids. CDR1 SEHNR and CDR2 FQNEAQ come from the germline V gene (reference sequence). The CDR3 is CASSLVGASREKLFF. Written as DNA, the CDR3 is TGTGCCAGCAGTCTCGTTGGGGCCTCGAGGGAAAAACTGTTTTTT.

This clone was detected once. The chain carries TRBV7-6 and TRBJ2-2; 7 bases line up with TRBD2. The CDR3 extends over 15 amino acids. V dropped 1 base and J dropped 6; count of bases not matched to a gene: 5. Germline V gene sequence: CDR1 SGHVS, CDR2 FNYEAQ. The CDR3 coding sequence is TGTGCCAGCAGCTTAGTGGCGGGAGTCCCCGGGGAGCTGTTTTTT. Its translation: CASSLVAGVPGELFF.

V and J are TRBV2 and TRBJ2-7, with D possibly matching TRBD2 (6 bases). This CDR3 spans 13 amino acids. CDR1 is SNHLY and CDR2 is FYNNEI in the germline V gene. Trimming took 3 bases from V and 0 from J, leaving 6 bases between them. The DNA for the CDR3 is TGTGCCAGCAGTGACGGGAGCTCCTACGAGCAGTACTTC. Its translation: CASSDGSSYEQYF.

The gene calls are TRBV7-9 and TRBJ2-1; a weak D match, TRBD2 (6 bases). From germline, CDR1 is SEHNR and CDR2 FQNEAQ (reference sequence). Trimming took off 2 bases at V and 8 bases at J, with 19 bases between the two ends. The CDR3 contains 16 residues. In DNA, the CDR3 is TGTGCCAGCAGCTTAACGCGGGCGGGACTTGTCGATGAGCAGTTCTTC. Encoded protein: CASSLTRAGLVDEQFF.

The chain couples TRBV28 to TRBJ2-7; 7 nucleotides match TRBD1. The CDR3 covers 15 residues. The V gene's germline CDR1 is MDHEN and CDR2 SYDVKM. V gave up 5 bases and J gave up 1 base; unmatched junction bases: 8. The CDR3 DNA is TGTGCCAGCAGTCCCCCGGGACAGTTGTCCTACGAGCAGTACTTC. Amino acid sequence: CASSPPGQLSYEQYF.

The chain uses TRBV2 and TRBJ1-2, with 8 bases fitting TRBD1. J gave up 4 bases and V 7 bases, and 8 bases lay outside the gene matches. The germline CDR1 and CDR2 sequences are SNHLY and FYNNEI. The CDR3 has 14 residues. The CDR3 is CASIPGQAIYGYTF. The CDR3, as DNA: TGTGCCAGCATCCCGGGACAGGCGATCTATGGCTACACCTTC.

The DNA of the CDR3 is TGTGCCAGCAGTGCCCGACTGGGCGGGGGGAACAATGAGCAGTTCTTC. Protein sequence: CASSARLGGGNNEQFF. This sequence joins TRBV6-1 and TRBJ2-1, with TRBD2 matching over 8 bases. J was trimmed by 5 bases and V by 4 bases; bases with no gene match: 10. Germline V gene sequence: CDR1 MNHNS, CDR2 SASEGT. This CDR3 is built from 16 residues.

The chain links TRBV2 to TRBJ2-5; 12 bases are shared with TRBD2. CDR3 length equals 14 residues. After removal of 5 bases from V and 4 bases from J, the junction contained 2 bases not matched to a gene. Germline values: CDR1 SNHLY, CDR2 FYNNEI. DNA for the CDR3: TGTGCCAGCAGTCTAGCGGGGGGGTCAGAGACCCAGTACTTC. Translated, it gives CASSLAGGSETQYF.

CDR3 nucleotides: TGTGCCACCTCCCCGACAGGGTCAGATACGCAGTATTTT. This encodes CATSPTGSDTQYF. The chain joins TRBV19 to TRBJ2-3, with TRBD1 matching over 7 bases. CDR1 LNHDA and CDR2 SQIVND come from the germline V gene (reference sequence). The CDR3 runs 13 residues. The junction had 8 bases not matched to a gene; V was cut back by 10 bases and J by 4 bases.

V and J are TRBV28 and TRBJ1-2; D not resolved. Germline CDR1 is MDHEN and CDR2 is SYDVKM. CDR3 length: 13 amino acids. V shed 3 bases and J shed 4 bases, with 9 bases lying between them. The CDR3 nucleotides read TGTGCCAGCAGTTTCAGAGGGTCCTATGGCTACACCTTC. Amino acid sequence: CASSFRGSYGYTF.

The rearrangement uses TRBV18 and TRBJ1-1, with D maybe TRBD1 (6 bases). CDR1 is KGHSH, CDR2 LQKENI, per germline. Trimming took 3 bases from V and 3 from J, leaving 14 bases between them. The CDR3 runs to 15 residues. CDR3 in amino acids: CASSPGGAGDTEAFF. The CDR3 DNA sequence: TGTGCCAGCTCACCTGGGGGGGCGGGGGACACTGAAGCTTTCTTT.

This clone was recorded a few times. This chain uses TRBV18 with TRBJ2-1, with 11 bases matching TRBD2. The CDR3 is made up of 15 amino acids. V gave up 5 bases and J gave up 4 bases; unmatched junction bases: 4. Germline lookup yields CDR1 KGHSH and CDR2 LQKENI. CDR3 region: CASSLVAGGYNEQFF. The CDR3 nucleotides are TGTGCCAGCTCATTGGTAGCGGGGGGGTACAATGAGCAGTTCTTC.

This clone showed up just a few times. The CDR3 spells CAWSVQIGLEQYF. Written as DNA, the CDR3 is TGTGCCTGGAGTGTACAGATCGGCTTGGAGCAGTACTTC. The chain carries TRBV30 and TRBJ2-7; D is unclear. Germline V CDR1 and CDR2: GTSNPN, SVGIG (reference sequence). V gave up 0 bases and J gave up 7 bases, with 13 bases separating them. The CDR3 is 13 amino acids.

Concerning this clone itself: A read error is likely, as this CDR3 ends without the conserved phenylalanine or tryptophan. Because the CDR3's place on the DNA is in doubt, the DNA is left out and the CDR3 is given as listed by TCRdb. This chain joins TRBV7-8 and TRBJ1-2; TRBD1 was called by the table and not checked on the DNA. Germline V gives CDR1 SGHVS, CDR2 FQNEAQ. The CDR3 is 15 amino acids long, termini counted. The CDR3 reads CASSPSTGGARGYTV.

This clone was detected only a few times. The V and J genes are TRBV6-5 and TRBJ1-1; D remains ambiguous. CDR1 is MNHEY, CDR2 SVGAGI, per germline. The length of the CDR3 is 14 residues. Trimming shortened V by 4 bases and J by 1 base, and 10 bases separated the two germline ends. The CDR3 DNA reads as TGTGCCAGCAGTTCGGACTCACAGAACACTGAAGCTTTCTTT. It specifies CASSSDSQNTEAFF.

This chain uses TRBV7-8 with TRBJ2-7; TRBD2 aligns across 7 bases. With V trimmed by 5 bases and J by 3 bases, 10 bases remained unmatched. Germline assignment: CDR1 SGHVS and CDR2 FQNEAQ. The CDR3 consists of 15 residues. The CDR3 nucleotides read TGTGCCAGCAGCCGTCGGGGGGAAGGCAACTACGAGCAGTACTTC. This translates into CASSRRGEGNYEQYF.